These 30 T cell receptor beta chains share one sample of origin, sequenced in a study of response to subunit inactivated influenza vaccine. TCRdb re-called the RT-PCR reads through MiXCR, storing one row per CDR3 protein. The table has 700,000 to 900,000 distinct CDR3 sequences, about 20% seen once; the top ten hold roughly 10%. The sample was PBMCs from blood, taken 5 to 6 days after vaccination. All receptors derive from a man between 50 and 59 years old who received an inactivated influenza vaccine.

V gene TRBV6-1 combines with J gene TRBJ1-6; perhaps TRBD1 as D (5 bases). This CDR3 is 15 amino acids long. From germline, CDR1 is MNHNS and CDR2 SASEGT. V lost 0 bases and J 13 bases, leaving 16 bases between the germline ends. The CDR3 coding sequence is TGTGCCAGCAGTGAAGCGCGAGGAGGGGTTTCGCCCCTCCACTTT. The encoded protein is CASSEARGGVSPLHF.

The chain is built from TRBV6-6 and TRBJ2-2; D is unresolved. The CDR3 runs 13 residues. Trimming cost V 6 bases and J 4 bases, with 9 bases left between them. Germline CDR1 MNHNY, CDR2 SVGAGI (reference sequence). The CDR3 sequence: CASRNYLTGELFF. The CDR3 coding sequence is TGTGCCAGCAGGAACTACCTCACCGGGGAGCTGTTTTTT.

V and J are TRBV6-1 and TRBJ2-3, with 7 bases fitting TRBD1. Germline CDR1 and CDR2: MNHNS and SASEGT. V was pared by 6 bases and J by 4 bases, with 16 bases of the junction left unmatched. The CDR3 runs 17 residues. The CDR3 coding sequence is TGTGCCAGCAGAGACAGGGTATCGGGGCCCCGTGCAGATACGCAGTATTTT. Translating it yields CASRDRVSGPRADTQYF.

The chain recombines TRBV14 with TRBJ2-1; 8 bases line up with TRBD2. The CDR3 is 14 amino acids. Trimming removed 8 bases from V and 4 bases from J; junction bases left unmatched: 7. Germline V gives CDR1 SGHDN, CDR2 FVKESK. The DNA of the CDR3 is TGTGCCAGCGCCGGACTAGCCCTTTACAATGAGCAGTTCTTC. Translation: CASAGLALYNEQFF.

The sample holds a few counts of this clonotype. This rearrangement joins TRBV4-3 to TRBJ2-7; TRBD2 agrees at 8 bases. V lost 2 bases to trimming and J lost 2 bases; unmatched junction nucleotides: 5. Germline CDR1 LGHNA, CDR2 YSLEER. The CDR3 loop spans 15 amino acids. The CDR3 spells CASSQLAGSAYEQYF. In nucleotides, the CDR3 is TGCGCCAGCAGCCAATTAGCGGGGAGCGCCTACGAGCAGTACTTC.

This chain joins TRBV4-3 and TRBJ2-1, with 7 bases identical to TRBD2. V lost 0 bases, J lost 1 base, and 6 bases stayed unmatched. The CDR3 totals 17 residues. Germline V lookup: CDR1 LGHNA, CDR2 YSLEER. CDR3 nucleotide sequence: TGCGCCAGCAGCCAAGATGCGGCGCGGGAGTCCTACAATGAGCAGTTCTTC. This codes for CASSQDAARESYNEQFF.

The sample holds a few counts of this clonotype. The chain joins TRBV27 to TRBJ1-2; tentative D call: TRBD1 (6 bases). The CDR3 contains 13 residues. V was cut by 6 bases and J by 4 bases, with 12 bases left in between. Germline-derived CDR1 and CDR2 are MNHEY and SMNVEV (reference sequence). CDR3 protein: CASRDTGFYGYTF. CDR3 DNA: TGTGCCAGCAGAGATACAGGGTTCTATGGCTACACCTTC.

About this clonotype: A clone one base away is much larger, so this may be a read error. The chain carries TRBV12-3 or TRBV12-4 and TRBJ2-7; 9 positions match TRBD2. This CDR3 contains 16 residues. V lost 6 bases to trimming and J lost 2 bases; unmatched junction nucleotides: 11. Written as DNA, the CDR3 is TGTGCCAGCAGCCCCGGACTAGCGTGGGGGACCTACGAGCAGTACTTC. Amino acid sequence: CASSPGLAWGTYEQYF.

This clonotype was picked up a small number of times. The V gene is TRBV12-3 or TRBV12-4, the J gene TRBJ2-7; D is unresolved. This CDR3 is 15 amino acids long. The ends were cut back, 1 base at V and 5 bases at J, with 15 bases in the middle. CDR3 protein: CASSLGIGELDEQYF. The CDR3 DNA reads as TGTGCCAGCAGTTTAGGAATTGGGGAACTCGACGAGCAGTACTTC.

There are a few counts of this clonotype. The CDR3 sequence is CASSQGRLGAGELFF. As DNA, the CDR3 is TGCGCCAGCAGCCAAGGCCGACTTGGTGCCGGGGAGCTGTTTTTT. J is TRBJ2-2 and V is TRBV4-3; no clear D. The CDR3 totals 15 residues. The germline V and J ends were trimmed by 1 base and 6 bases, with 12 bases remaining between them. From germline, CDR1 is LGHNA and CDR2 YSLEER.

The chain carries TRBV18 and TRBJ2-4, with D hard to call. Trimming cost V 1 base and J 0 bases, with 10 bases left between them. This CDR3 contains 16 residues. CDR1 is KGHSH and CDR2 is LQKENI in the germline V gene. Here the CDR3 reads CASSPRAELAKNIQYF. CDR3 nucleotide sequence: TGTGCCAGCTCACCACGGGCCGAACTAGCCAAAAACATTCAGTACTTC.

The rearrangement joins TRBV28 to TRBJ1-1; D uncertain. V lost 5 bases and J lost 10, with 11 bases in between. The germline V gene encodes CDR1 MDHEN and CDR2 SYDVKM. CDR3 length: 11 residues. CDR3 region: CASSPNLVAFF. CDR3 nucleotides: TGTGCCAGCAGTCCTAATCTGGTAGCTTTCTTT.

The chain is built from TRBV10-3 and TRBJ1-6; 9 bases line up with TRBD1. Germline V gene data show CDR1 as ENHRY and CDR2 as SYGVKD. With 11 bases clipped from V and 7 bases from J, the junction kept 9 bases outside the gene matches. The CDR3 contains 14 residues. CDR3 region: CAAQQGARNSPLHF. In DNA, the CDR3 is TGTGCCGCTCAACAGGGGGCGAGGAATTCACCCCTCCACTTT.

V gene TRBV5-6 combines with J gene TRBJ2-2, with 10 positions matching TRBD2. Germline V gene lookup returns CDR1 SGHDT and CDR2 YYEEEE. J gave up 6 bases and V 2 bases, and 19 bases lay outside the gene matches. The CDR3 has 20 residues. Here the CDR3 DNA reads TGTGCCAGCAGCTTCTCCGGGACTAGCGTTCTCATCTTAAGCTCCGGGGAGCTGTTTTTT. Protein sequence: CASSFSGTSVLILSSGELFF.

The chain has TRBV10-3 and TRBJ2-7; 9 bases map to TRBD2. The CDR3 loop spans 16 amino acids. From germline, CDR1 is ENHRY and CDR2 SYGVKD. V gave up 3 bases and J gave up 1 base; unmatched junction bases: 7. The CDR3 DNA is TGTGCCATCAGTGACAGCGGACTAGCGACGTCCTACGAGCAGTACTTC. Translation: CAISDSGLATSYEQYF.

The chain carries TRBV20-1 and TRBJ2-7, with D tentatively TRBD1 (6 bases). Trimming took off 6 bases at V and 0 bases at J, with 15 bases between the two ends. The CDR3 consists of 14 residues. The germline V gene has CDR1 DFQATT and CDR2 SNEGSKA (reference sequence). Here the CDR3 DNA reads TGCAGTGCGGTGGACAGTTTGAGCTCCTACGAGCAGTACTTC. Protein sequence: CSAVDSLSSYEQYF.

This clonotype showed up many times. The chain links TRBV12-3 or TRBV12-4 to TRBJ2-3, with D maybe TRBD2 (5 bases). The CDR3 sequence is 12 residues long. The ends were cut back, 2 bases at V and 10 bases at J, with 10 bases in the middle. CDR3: CASSLRLAAQYF. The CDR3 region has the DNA TGTGCCAGCAGTTTACGGCTAGCAGCGCAGTATTTT.

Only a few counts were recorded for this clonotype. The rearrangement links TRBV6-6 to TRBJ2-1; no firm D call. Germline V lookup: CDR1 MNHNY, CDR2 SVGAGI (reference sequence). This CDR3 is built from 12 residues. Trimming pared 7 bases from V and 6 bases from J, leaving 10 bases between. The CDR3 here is CASTFRSNEQFF. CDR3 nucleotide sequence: TGTGCCAGCACTTTCAGGAGCAATGAGCAGTTCTTC.

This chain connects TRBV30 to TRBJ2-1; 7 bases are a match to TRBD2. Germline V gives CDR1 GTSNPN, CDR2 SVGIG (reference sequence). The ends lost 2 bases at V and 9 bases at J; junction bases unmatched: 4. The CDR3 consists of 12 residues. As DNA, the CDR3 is TGTGCCTGGAGTAGGACTAGTTTTGAGCAGTTCTTC. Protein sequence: CAWSRTSFEQFF.

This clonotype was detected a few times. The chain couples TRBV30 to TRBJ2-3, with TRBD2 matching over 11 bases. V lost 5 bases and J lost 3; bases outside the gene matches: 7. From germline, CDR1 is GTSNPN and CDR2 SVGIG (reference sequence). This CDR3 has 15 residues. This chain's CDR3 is CAWETSGVLTDTQYF. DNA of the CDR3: TGTGCCTGGGAGACTAGCGGGGTACTGACAGATACGCAGTATTTT. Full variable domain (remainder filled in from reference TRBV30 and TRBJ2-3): SQTIHQWPATLVQPVGSPLSLECTVEGTSNPNLYWYRQAAGRGLQLLFYSVGIGQISSEVPQNLSASRPQDRQFILSSKKLLLSDSGFYLCAWETSGVLTDTQYFGPGTRLTVL.

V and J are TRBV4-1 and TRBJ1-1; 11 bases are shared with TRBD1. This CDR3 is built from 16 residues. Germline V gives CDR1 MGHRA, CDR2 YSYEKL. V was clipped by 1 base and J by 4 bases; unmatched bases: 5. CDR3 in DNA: TGCGCCAGCAGCCAAGCCGGGACAGGGGGTTTCACTGAAGCTTTCTTT. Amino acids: CASSQAGTGGFTEAFF.

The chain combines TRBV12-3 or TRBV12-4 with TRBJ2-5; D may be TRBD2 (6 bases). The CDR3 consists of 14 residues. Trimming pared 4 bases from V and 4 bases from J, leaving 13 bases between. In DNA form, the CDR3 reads TGTGCCAGCAGTTCTTTACTAGCTTTAGAGACCCAGTACTTC. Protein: CASSSLLALETQYF.

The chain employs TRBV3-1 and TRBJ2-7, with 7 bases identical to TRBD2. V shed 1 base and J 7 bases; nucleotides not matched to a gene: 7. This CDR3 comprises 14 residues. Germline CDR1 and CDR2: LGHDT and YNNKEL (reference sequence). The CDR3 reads CASSQGGGRSEQYF. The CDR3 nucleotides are TGTGCCAGCAGCCAAGGGGGAGGGCGTTCGGAGCAGTACTTC.

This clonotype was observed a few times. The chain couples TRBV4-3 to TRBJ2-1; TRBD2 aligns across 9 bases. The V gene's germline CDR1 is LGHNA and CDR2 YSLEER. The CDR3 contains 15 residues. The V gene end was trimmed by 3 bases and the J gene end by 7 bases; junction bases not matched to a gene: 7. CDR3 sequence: CASSQNSGRKNEQFF. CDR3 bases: TGCGCCAGCAGCCAGAATAGCGGGAGAAAGAATGAGCAGTTCTTC.

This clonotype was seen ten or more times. CDR3 sequence (DNA): TGCAGCGTTGGGGGCGGCGATCAGCCCCAGCATTTT. This gives the protein CSVGGGDQPQHF. The chain couples TRBV29-1 to TRBJ1-5; perhaps TRBD1 as D (5 bases). The CDR3 runs to 12 residues. The germline V and J ends were trimmed by 4 bases and 5 bases, with 9 bases remaining between them. Looked up from germline, CDR1 is SQVTM and CDR2 is ANQGSEA.

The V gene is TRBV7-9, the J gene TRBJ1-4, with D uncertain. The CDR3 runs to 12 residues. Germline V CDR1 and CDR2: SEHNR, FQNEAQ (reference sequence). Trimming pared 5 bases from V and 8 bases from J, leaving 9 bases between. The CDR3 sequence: CASSPHLEKLFF. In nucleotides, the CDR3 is TGTGCCAGCAGCCCCCACCTCGAAAAACTGTTTTTT.

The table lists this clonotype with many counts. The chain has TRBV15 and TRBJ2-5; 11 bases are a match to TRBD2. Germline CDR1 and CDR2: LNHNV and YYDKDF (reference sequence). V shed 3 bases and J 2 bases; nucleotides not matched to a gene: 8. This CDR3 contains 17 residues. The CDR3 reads CATSRLPGLAVQETQYF. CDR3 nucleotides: TGTGCCACCAGCAGGCTACCGGGACTAGCGGTACAAGAGACCCAGTACTTC.

For the CDR3, the DNA is TGCAGCGCCCGACTGGATCGTAATTCACCCCTCCACTTT. Amino acids: CSARLDRNSPLHF. This chain connects TRBV29-1 to TRBJ1-6; no firm D call. Germline assignment: CDR1 SQVTM and CDR2 ANQGSEA. V was shortened by 7 bases and J by 6 bases, with 13 bases between the two germline ends. The CDR3 has 13 amino acids.

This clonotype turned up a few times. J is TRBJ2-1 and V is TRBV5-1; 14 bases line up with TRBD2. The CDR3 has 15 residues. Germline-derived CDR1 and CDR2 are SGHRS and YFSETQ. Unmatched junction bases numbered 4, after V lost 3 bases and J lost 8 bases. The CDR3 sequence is CASSSGLAGVDEQFF. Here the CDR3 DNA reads TGCGCCAGCAGCTCGGGACTAGCGGGAGTGGATGAGCAGTTCTTC.

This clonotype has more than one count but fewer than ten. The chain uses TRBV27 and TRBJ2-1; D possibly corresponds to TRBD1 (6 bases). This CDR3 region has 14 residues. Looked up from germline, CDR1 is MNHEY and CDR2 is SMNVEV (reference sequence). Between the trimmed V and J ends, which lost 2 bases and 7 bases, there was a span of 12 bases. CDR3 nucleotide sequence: TGTGCCAGCAGTTTACCAGGGGTTAAGAATGAGCAGTTCTTC. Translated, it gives CASSLPGVKNEQFF.